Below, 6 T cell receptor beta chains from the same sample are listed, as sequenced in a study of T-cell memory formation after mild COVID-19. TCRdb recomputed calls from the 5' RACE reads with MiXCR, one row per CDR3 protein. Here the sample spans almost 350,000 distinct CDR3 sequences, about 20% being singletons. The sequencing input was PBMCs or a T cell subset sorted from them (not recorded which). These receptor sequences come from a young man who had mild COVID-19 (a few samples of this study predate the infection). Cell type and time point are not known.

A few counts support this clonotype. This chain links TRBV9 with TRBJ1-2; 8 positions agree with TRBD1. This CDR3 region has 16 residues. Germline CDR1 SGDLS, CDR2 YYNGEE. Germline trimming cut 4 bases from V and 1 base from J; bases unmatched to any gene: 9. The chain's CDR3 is CASSPWTGTINYGYTF. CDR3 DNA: TGTGCCAGCAGCCCATGGACAGGGACGATTAACTATGGCTACACCTTC.

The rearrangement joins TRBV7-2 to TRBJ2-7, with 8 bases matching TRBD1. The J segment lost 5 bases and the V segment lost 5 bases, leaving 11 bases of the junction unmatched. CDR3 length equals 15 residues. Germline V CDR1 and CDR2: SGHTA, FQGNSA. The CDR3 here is CASSPGGAGRNEQYF. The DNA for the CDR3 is TGTGCCAGCAGCCCAGGGGGCGCGGGGAGGAACGAGCAGTACTTC.

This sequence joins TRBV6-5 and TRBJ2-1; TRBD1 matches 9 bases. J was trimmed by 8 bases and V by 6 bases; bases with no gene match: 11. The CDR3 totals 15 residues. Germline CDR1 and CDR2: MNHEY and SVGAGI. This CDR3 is CASSLGQGNIDEQFF. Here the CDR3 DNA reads TGTGCCAGCAGCCTCGGACAGGGGAACATAGATGAGCAGTTCTTC.

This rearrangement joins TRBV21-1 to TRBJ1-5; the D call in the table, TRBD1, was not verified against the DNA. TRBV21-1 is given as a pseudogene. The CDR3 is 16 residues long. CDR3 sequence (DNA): TGTGCCAGCAGTTCCGGGACAGAAACTTTCATTCAGCCCCAGCATTTT. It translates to CASSSGTETFIQPQHF.

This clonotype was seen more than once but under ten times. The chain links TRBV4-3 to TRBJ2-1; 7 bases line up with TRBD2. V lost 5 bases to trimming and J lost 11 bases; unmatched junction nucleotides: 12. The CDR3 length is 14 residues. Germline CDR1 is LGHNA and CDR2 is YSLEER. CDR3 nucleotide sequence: TGCGCCAGCAGCATGACCCCCAGCGGGGAAAAGCAGTTCTTC. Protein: CASSMTPSGEKQFF.

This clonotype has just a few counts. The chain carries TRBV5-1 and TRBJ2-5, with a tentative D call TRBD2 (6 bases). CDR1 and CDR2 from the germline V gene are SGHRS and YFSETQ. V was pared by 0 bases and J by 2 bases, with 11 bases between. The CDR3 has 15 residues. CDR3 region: CASSLGHGGQETQYF. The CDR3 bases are TGCGCCAGCAGCTTGGGGCATGGAGGGCAAGAGACCCAGTACTTC.